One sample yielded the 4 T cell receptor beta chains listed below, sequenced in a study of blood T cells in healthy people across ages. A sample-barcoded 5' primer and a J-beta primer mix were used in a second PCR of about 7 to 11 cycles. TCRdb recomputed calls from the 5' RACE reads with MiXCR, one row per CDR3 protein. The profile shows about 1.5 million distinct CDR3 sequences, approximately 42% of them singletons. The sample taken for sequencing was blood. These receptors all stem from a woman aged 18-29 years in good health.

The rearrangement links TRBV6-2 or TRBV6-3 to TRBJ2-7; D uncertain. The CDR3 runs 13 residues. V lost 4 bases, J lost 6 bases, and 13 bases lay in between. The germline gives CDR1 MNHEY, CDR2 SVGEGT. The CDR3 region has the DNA TGTGCCAGCAGTTTTTTAGAGTCCCGCGAGCAGTACTTC. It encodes CASSFLESREQYF.

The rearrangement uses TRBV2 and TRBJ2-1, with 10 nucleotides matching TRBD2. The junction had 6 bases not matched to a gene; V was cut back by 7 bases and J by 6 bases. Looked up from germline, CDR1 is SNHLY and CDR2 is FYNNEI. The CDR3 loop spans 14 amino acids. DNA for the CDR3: TGTGCCAGCATGAAGGGACTAGCGTCCAATGAGCAGTTCTTC. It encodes CASMKGLASNEQFF. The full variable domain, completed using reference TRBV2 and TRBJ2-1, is EPEVTQTPSHQVTQMGQEVILRCVPISNHLYFYWYRQILGQKVEFLVSFYNNEISEKSEIFDDQFSVERPDGSNFTLKIRSTKLEDSAMYFCASMKGLASNEQFFGPGTRLTVL.

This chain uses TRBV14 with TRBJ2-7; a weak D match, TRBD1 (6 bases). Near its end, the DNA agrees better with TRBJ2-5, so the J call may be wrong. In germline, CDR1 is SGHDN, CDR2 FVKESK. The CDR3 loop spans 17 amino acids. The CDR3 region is CASSGLIRDTKKETQYF. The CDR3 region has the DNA TGTGCCAGCAGCGGGCTAATCCGGGACACCAAGAAAGAGACCCAGTACTTC.

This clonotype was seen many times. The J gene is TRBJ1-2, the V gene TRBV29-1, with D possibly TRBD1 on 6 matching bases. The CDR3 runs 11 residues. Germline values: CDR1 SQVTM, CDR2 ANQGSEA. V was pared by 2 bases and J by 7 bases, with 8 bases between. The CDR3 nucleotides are TGCAGCGTTGAAATCAGGGGTGGCTACACCTTC. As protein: CSVEIRGGYTF.